This T cell receptor beta chain stems from a study of blood T cell repertoires in COVID-19. Across the whole study: The United States, Italy and Spain were the sources of the acute and convalescent COVID-19 samples.

The assay was immunoSEQ multiplex PCR, and TCRdb's table has in-frame clones only and misses some. There are 190,000 or so clones in the sample; 94% occur only once, and 0.76% lies in the top ten. The germline gives CDR1 LNHDA, CDR2 SQIVND (reference sequence). CDR3 length equals 15 residues. V lost 5 bases and J lost 7; bases outside the gene matches: 8. The chain uses TRBV19 and TRBJ1-6; 7 bases line up with TRBD1. The clonotype was recovered from a man aged 25 to 40 with COVID-19, enrolled during active disease. The material sequenced was peripheral blood. The CDR3 loop is CASSPGTATNSPLHF. CDR3 DNA sequence: TGTGCCAGTAGTCCCGGGACAGCGACAAATTCACCCCTCCACTTT.